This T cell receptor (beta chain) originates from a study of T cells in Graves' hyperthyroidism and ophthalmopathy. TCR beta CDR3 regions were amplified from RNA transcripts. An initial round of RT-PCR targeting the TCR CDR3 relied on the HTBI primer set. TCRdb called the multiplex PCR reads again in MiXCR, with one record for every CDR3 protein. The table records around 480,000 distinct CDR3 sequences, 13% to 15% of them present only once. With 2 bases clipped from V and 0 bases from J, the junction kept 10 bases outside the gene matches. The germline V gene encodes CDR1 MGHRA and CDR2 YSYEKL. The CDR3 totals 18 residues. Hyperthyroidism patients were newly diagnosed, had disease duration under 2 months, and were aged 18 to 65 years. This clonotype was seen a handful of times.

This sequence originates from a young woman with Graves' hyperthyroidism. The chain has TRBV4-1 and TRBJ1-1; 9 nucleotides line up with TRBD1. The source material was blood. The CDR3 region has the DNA TGCGCCAGCAGCCAACCCACGGGACAGGGAGTAATGAACACTGAAGCTTTCTTT. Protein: CASSQPTGQGVMNTEAFF.